What follows are 26 T cell receptor beta chains derived from one specimen sequenced in a study of blood T cell repertoires in COVID-19. Here immunoSEQ multiplex PCR was the method, and the copy in TCRdb shows in-frame clones only, minus some. This repertoire shows about 230,000 clones, 83% found once; its top ten account for 6% to 9.5%. The sequenced sample was peripheral blood. These receptors all come from a woman aged 45-60 years with acute or convalescent COVID-19.

V usage is TRBV6-5 and J usage is TRBJ1-2; tentatively, D is TRBD1 (6 bases). The CDR3 is 13 residues long. Germline values: CDR1 MNHEY, CDR2 SVGAGI. The V and J ends lost 6 bases and 2 bases respectively, with 10 bases between them. The CDR3 DNA reads as TGTGCCAGCAGACAAACAGGGAACTATGGCTACACCTTC. Encoded protein: CASRQTGNYGYTF.

This clone was detected only a few times. V is TRBV7-9 and J is TRBJ2-6; perhaps TRBD2 as D (6 bases). CDR1 is SEHNR, CDR2 FQNEAQ, per germline (reference sequence). CDR3 length equals 15 residues. Trimming pared 6 bases from V and 2 bases from J, leaving 11 bases between. The CDR3 region has the DNA TGTGCCAGCAGTTCGGGAGACGCTGGGGCCAACGTCCTGACTTTC. It specifies CASSSGDAGANVLTF.

The V gene is TRBV6-5, the J gene TRBJ2-1, with D possibly matching TRBD1 (5 bases). Germline CDR1 reads MNHEY; CDR2 reads SVGAGI. V dropped 8 bases and J dropped 10 bases, with 18 bases sitting between them. The length of the CDR3 is 13 residues. This CDR3 is CASWALQGGEQFF. CDR3 coding DNA: TGTGCCAGCTGGGCGCTCCAGGGTGGAGAGCAGTTCTTC.

The rearrangement links TRBV7-9 to TRBJ2-1; 9 positions agree with TRBD2. CDR1 is SEHNR, CDR2 FQNEAQ, per germline (reference sequence). CDR3 length equals 16 residues. Germline trimming cut 6 bases from V and 4 bases from J; bases unmatched to any gene: 10. The CDR3 reads CASRQGTAGGYNEQFF. The CDR3 bases are TGTGCCAGCAGGCAAGGCACGGCGGGAGGGTACAATGAGCAGTTCTTC.

J is TRBJ2-2 and V is TRBV7-9; TRBD2 might be the D (6 bases). Trimming removed 5 bases at V and 5 bases at J, with 15 bases between. The CDR3 extends over 15 amino acids. The germline gives CDR1 SEHNR, CDR2 FQNEAQ (reference sequence). The CDR3 coding sequence is TGTGCCAGCAGCGGAGGGACGGAGAATACCGGGGAGCTGTTTTTT. As protein: CASSGGTENTGELFF.

This chain uses TRBV11-3 with TRBJ2-5; TRBD2 matches at 14 bases. This CDR3 has 15 residues. Germline V CDR1 and CDR2: SGHNT, YENEEA. The ends lost 5 bases at V and 4 bases at J; junction bases unmatched: 3. CDR3 amino acids: CASSETSGRGETQYF. The CDR3 bases are TGTGCCAGCAGCGAGACTAGCGGGAGGGGAGAGACCCAGTACTTC.

This clone turned up a few times. Other DNA sequences within the sample encode an identical CDR3. The chain is built from TRBV12-3 or TRBV12-4 and TRBJ1-3; D gene uncertain. V was clipped by 2 bases and J by 4 bases, with 3 bases between them. The CDR3 is 12 amino acids. CDR3 amino acids: CASSLPGNTIYF. In DNA form, the CDR3 reads TGTGCCAGCAGTTTACCAGGAAACACCATATATTTT.

This clone was detected a few times. This chain connects TRBV12-3 or TRBV12-4 to TRBJ2-7; D is unresolved. Trimming shortened V by 3 bases and J by 6 bases, and 12 bases separated the two germline ends. CDR3 size: 13 residues. This chain's CDR3 is CASSFNGPGEQYF. The CDR3 DNA reads TGTGCCAGCAGTTTTAACGGTCCGGGCGAGCAGTACTTC.

V gene TRBV18 combines with J gene TRBJ1-1; D is unclear. Germline V lookup: CDR1 KGHSH, CDR2 LQKENI. V was cut by 3 bases and J by 4 bases, with 18 bases left in between. The CDR3 spans 16 residues. CDR3 sequence reads: CASSPFRTAIVTEAFF. As DNA, the CDR3 is TGTGCCAGCTCACCGTTTAGAACAGCCATCGTCACTGAAGCTTTCTTT.

The rearrangement uses TRBV7-2 and TRBJ1-5; 9 nucleotides line up with TRBD1. The V and J ends lost 6 bases and 9 bases, in that order; junction bases with no gene match: 6. Germline V lookup: CDR1 SGHTA, CDR2 FQGNSA. The CDR3 has 13 amino acids. This chain's CDR3 is CASRGQGVGPQHF. CDR3 nucleotides: TGTGCCAGCAGGGGACAGGGTGTCGGGCCCCAGCATTTT.

The CDR3 bases are TGTGCCAGCAGCCAAGATTGGGACAGGGCATCACGGGAGCAGTACTTC. It yields the protein CASSQDWDRASREQYF. V gene TRBV14 combines with J gene TRBJ2-7, with 9 bases lining up with TRBD1. Germline CDR1 and CDR2: SGHDN and FVKESK. The CDR3 runs to 16 residues. Losses at the gene ends were 0 bases for V and 7 bases for J; bases not matched to a gene: 10.

The chain couples TRBV7-3 to TRBJ2-4; D might be TRBD2 (5 bases). The length of the CDR3 is 13 residues. From germline, CDR1 is SGHTA and CDR2 FQGTGA. V shed 5 bases and J shed 12 bases, with 17 bases lying between them. CDR3 sequence: CASSKSPRTAQYF. In nucleotides, the CDR3 is TGTGCCAGCAGCAAATCCCCAAGGACTGCTCAGTACTTC.

The V call is TRBV30, the J call TRBJ1-6; tentatively, D is TRBD1 (6 bases). Germline CDR1 GTSNPN, CDR2 SVGIG (reference sequence). Trimming shortened V by 0 bases and J by 2 bases, and 11 bases separated the two germline ends. The CDR3 sequence is 16 residues long. CDR3 coding DNA: TGTGCCTGGAGTGTAGCCAGGGGCACCTATAATTCACCCCTCCACTTT. Encoded protein: CAWSVARGTYNSPLHF. Full variable domain (outside the CDR3, taken from reference TRBV30 and TRBJ1-6): SQTIHQWPATLVQPVGSPLSLECTVEGTSNPNLYWYRQAAGRGLQLLFYSVGIGQISSEVPQNLSASRPQDRQFILSSKKLLLSDSGFYLCAWSVARGTYNSPLHFGNGTRLTVT.

This clone has a handful of counts. The V and J genes are TRBV7-2 and TRBJ2-1; 10 bases line up with TRBD2. The germline V gene encodes CDR1 SGHTA and CDR2 FQGNSA. The CDR3 consists of 17 residues. V shed 2 bases, J shed 2 bases, and the junction held 6 bases outside the gene matches. CDR3 sequence reads: CASSLQAGGPPYNEQFF. CDR3 coding DNA: TGTGCCAGCAGCTTACAAGCGGGGGGGCCCCCCTACAATGAGCAGTTCTTC.

The chain joins TRBV6-5 to TRBJ1-2; 8 bases fit TRBD1. Germline V gives CDR1 MNHEY, CDR2 SVGAGI. J lost 2 bases, V lost 7 bases, and 6 bases had no gene match. This CDR3 has 14 residues. CDR3 residues: CASTGQGRNYGYTF. CDR3 DNA sequence: TGTGCCAGCACAGGACAGGGCAGGAACTATGGCTACACCTTC.

The chain couples TRBV12-3 or TRBV12-4 to TRBJ1-2; D not resolved. The V gene lost 6 bases and the J gene lost 8 bases, with 10 bases spanning the gap. The CDR3 has 11 residues. CDR3 amino acids: CASRRDRGYTF. The CDR3 bases are TGTGCCAGCAGACGAGATCGAGGCTACACCTTC.

This sequence joins TRBV9 and TRBJ2-4; 10 nucleotides agree with TRBD1. Unmatched junction bases numbered 6, after V lost 3 bases and J lost 3 bases. Germline V CDR1 and CDR2: SGDLS, YYNGEE. This CDR3 contains 16 residues. CDR3 nucleotides: TGTGCCAGCAGCGAAGGACAGGGGGTGAACAAAAACATTCAGTACTTC. It codes for CASSEGQGVNKNIQYF.

The chain employs TRBV18 and TRBJ1-1; no reliable D call. V was pared by 4 bases and J by 5 bases, with 8 bases between. The germline V gene encodes CDR1 KGHSH and CDR2 LQKENI. The CDR3 length is 12 residues. The CDR3 sequence: CASSLGRTEAFF. The CDR3 DNA reads TGTGCCAGCTCACTGGGGAGGACTGAAGCTTTCTTT.

The table lists this clone with a few counts. This chain joins TRBV19 and TRBJ2-2; 12 bases match TRBD1. This CDR3 contains 15 residues. Germline V gene sequence: CDR1 LNHDA, CDR2 SQIVND (reference sequence). The junction had 5 bases not matched to a gene; V was cut back by 6 bases and J by 6 bases. The chain's CDR3 is CASSPGDRGPGELFF. DNA for the CDR3: TGTGCCAGTAGCCCTGGGGACAGGGGGCCCGGGGAGCTGTTTTTT.

The gene calls are TRBV7-9 and TRBJ1-4; D not resolved. The germline V and J ends were trimmed by 8 bases and 7 bases, with 8 bases remaining between them. Germline assignment: CDR1 SEHNR and CDR2 FQNEAQ (reference sequence). The CDR3 length is 11 residues. CDR3 protein: CASDNGEKLFF. The CDR3 DNA follows: TGTGCCAGCGATAACGGTGAAAAACTGTTTTTT.

The chain recombines TRBV3-1 (or the pseudogene TRBV3-2) with TRBJ2-1; D is ambiguous. Trimming removed 6 bases at V and 0 bases at J, with 9 bases between. Germline V gene sequence: CDR1 LGHDT, CDR2 YNNKEL (reference sequence). The length of the CDR3 is 14 residues. The CDR3 is CASSGGNSYNEQFF. Here the CDR3 DNA reads TGTGCCAGCAGTGGCGGAAACTCCTACAATGAGCAGTTCTTC.

The chain employs TRBV7-9 and TRBJ1-1; 7 nucleotides agree with TRBD1. Germline CDR1 and CDR2: SEHNR and FQNEAQ (reference sequence). V lost 5 bases, J lost 1 base, and 7 bases stayed unmatched. The CDR3 runs to 15 residues. The CDR3 sequence: CASSRFRDRNTEAFF. In DNA, the CDR3 is TGTGCCAGCAGCCGATTCCGGGACAGGAACACTGAAGCTTTCTTT.

V and J are TRBV6-6 and TRBJ1-5; 8 positions agree with TRBD1. Per the germline V gene, CDR1 is MNHNY and CDR2 is SVGAGI (reference sequence). The CDR3 is 14 amino acids. Trimming took 6 bases from V and 6 from J; bases not matched to a gene: 7. The CDR3 reads CASSYGQGVQPQHF. The CDR3 nucleotides are TGTGCCAGCAGCTATGGACAGGGAGTTCAGCCCCAGCATTTT.

V is TRBV28 and J is TRBJ2-4, with D perhaps TRBD1 (6 bases). V shed 6 bases and J shed 3 bases, with 15 bases lying between them. Germline CDR1 and CDR2: MDHEN and SYDVKM. The CDR3 has 15 residues. The CDR3: CASREQGMGKNIQYF. The CDR3 region has the DNA TGTGCCAGCAGGGAACAGGGAATGGGCAAAAACATTCAGTACTTC.

This chain joins TRBV19 and TRBJ1-4; TRBD1 aligns across 8 bases. In germline, CDR1 is LNHDA, CDR2 SQIVND (reference sequence). Losses at the gene ends were 10 bases for V and 7 bases for J; bases not matched to a gene: 8. The CDR3 is 13 amino acids. The chain's CDR3 is CATSATGAEKLFF. DNA for the CDR3: TGTGCCACCTCCGCGACAGGGGCTGAAAAACTGTTTTTT.

The chain employs TRBV11-2 and TRBJ1-1; D gene unclear. V dropped 8 bases and J dropped 4 bases, with 5 bases sitting between them. The CDR3 has 10 amino acids. The germline V gene encodes CDR1 SGHAT and CDR2 FQNNGV. CDR3 region: CASGSTEAFF. CDR3 in DNA: TGTGCCAGCGGCAGCACTGAAGCTTTCTTT.